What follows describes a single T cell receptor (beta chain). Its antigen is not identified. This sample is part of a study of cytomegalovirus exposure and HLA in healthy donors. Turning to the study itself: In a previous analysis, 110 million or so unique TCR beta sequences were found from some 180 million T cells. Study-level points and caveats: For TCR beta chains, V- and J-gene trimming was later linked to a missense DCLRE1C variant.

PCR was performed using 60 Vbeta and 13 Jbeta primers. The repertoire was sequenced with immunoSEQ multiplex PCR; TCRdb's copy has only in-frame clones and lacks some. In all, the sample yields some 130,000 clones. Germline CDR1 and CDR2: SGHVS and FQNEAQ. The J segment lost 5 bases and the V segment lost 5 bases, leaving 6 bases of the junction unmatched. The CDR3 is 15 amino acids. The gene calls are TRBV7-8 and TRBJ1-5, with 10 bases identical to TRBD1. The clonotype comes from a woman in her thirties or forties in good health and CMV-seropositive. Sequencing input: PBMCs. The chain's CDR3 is CASSHDRGHHQPQHF. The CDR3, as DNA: TGTGCCAGCAGCCATGACAGGGGGCATCATCAGCCCCAGCATTTT. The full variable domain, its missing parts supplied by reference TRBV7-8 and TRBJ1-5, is GAGVSQSPRYKVAKRGQDVALRCDPISGHVSLFWYQQALGQGPEFLTYFQNEAQLDKSGLPSDRFFAERPEGSVSTLKIQRTQQEDSAVYLCASSHDRGHHQPQHFGDGTRLSIL.